The entry below describes one TCR beta chain. This clonotype is classified as medium-sized (0.01 to 0.1%). The antigen this receptor binds is unknown. The input lacks base qualities; no much larger clone sits a single base away. The data were taken from a study of T cell repertoires in aging, cancer and after chemotherapy (dated by TCRdb to between 2017 and 2020). With respect to the entire study: Six donor age groups were covered, ranging from 30 or younger up to 70 or older, and each group contained at least three individuals. Control TCR repertoires from healthy donors were recorded over several months to years, and clear clonal overlap was observed across re-sampling. In total, the full dataset held about 8.8 million TCR reads. The study profiled peripheral blood TCR beta repertoires from healthy donors and cancer patients to examine immunoaging and T cell reconstitution after chemotherapy. Alongside fewer than 100 healthy donors serving as a reference group, the cohort included some 220 cancer patients, of whom some 90 had hematological cancers and about 130 had solid cancers. The full study reports these points: It was noted by the authors that conclusions about immunological memory after chemotherapy cannot be drawn from the repertoire data. Significantly lower blood TCR diversity and higher clonality were observed in untreated patients with hematological or solid cancers than in age-matched healthy donors. In healthy donors, the decline in TCR diversity with age was mainly explained by loss of richness, whereas in cancer patients loss of evenness was also found to contribute. An increase in median generation probability over the chemotherapy interval was observed in both cancer cohorts, suggesting that the repertoire was reconstituted through rebound thymic output.

From a lookup of the germline V gene, CDR1 and CDR2 are MNHEY and SVGEGT. Cut back by 2 bases and 0 bases, the V and J ends lie 8 bases apart. The CDR3 covers 15 residues, taking in both the cysteine and the phenylalanine. Here the CDR3 DNA is all that survives: 45 bases in frame from base 1. TCR beta rearrangements were amplified from genomic DNA extracted from peripheral blood rather than from sorted cells or RNA. Using a mixed TRB-A/B primer pool, multiplex touch-down PCR amplified rearranged TRB sequences covering the V, D and J segments. Illumina adapters and sample indices were attached to the amplicons in two consecutive PCR reactions using Phusion HS II polymerase. After gel purification with the NucleoSpin Gel and PCR Clean-up kit, the amplicons were checked using Qubit and an Agilent 2100 Bioanalyzer. Sequencing of the libraries was done on an Illumina MiSeq with paired-end, single-indexed 600-cycle runs. Turning to the authors' computational methods: MiXCR versions 2.12 and 3.0.5 were used to process TRB sequences. Each unique CDR3 nucleotide sequence was treated as one clone, and only productive sequences with two or more reads were kept. The repertoire metrics were Shannon diversity, evenness, clonality (calculated as one minus evenness), and diversity profiles parameterized by alpha from 0 to 5. The IGoR algorithm was used to compute generation probabilities of clones in paired pre- and post-chemotherapy samples. Using fastp at Q25 and MiXCR, TCRdb reprocessed the public reads and kept productive beta chains. Rows with a matching CDR3 protein are joined into one entry that keeps the most common DNA and genes. The authors' filters were not applied to this entry. This sample is represented by roughly 10,000 distinct CDR3 sequences; roughly a quarter of them were singletons. Of the sample, 1.5% to 2% is held by the ten largest clones.

The specimen sequenced was blood. The sequence was collected from a human donor in good health. The chain is assembled from TRBV6-2 or TRBV6-3 and TRBJ2-1; the D gene cannot be named for sure. The bases are TGTGCCAGCAGTTACCCGATGATCTCCTACAATGAGCAGTTCTTC. The encoded protein is CASSYPMISYNEQFF.